This T cell receptor (beta chain) derives from a study of blood T cell repertoires in COVID-19. The overall study: The origin of the acute and convalescent COVID-19 samples was the United States, Italy and Spain. Nucleic acid was either cDNA or gDNA, and it came from T cells, B-cell-depleted T cells, or PBMCs.

Trimming cost V 6 bases and J 0 bases, with 15 bases left between them. The CDR3 is made up of 16 amino acids. The germline V gene has CDR1 SNHLY and CDR2 FYNNEI. Original analysis: Reference gene primers were amplified, and this amplification served to estimate nucleated cell counts. Clones were read by immunoSEQ multiplex PCR, and TCRdb kept only the in-frame ones, dropping some. V and J calls and clone size are as listed in that table; D and trimming were resolved from the DNA. The table shows about 64,000 clones, with 75% to 95% occurring only once. Specimen: peripheral blood. The V and J genes are TRBV2 and TRBJ2-4, with D maybe TRBD2 (5 bases). The clonotype comes from a woman over 75 with active COVID-19. CDR3 DNA: TGTGCCAGCAGCGACGACCGGGATTTAGCCAAAAACATTCAGTACTTC. It yields the protein CASSDDRDLAKNIQYF.